This T cell receptor (beta chain) was identified in a study of cytomegalovirus exposure and HLA in healthy donors. Study in general: HLA-typed donors contributed approximately 92 million unique TCRs, which were held in an early data release.

Regarding this clone: No antigen is known for it.

Both 60 Vbeta primers and 13 Jbeta primers went into the PCR. Produced via immunoSEQ multiplex PCR; TCRdb's table is partial and in-frame only. This sample has roughly 120,000 clones, with about 80% found just once. V gave up 6 bases and J gave up 0 bases, with 17 bases separating them. There are 15 residues in the CDR3. Germline-derived CDR1 and CDR2 are GTSNPN and SVGIG (reference sequence). Study results and caveats: V- and J-gene trimming in TCR beta was tied to a missense DCLRE1C variant by an analysis performed later. An assumption of roughly uniform sequencing depth across donors underlay the presence/absence analyses. Another analysis was done later, and it associated approximately 17,000 TCR beta sequences with HLA alleles at 0.05 false discovery rate.

This clonotype was obtained from a man between 25 and 39 years old in good health and CMV-seronegative. The V and J genes are TRBV30 and TRBJ1-2; D is perhaps TRBD1 (5 bases). Sequencing used PBMCs. The CDR3 here is CACKGLEEANYGYTF. The DNA for the CDR3 is TGTGCCTGCAAGGGACTGGAAGAAGCTAACTATGGCTACACCTTC.